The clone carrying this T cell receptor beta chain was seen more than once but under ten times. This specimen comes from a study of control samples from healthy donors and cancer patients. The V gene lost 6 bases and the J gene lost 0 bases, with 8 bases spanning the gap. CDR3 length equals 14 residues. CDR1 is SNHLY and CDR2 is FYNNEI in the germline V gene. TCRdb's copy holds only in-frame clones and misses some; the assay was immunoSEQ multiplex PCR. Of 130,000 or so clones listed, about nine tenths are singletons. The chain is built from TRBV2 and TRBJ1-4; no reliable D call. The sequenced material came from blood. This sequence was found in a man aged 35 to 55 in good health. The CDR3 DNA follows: TGTGCCAGCAGAGAACTAGCAACTAATGAAAAACTGTTTTTT. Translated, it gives CASRELATNEKLFF. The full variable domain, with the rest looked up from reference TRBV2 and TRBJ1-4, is EPEVTQTPSHQVTQMGQEVILRCVPISNHLYFYWYRQILGQKVEFLVSFYNNEISEKSEIFDDQFSVERPDGSNFTLKIRSTKLEDSAMYFCASRELATNEKLFFGSGTQLSVL.